This TCR beta chain was captured by sequencing in a study of regulatory T cells in long-lasting Graves disease. The overall study: Persistent Graves' disease denoted over 5 years of antithyroid drugs plus positive TSH receptor antibodies.

The time point was: persistent/refractory GD, antithyroid drugs over 5 years with positive TRAb. PBMCs provided the RNA from which the TCR library was made. In this cohort, patients came from an endocrinology department located in Xi'an, China. The CDR3 consists of 14 residues. The germline V gene has CDR1 SGDLS and CDR2 YYNGEE. V lost 4 bases and J lost 8; bases outside the gene matches: 8. A word on this clonotype: The antigen is unknown.

CDR3 regions were amplified by Arm-PCR using iRepertoire HTBI primers to build TCR beta libraries. TCRdb processed the multiplex PCR reads anew with MiXCR; each CDR3 protein has one entry. Of a few hundred thousand distinct CDR3 sequences in the sample, around 21% are singletons; the top ten hold roughly 50%. General observations from the study: Persistent cases favored TRBV28, TRBJ1-2 and TRBJ2-5.

This chain joins TRBV9 and TRBJ2-1; 8 positions agree with TRBD1. The sample was peripheral blood mononuclear cells (PBMCs), taken when the disease was refractory, from a patient treated with antithyroid drugs. This receptor was taken from a female donor with Graves disease. CDR3 protein: CASSPGGLVHEQFF. The DNA for the CDR3 is TGTGCCAGCAGCCCAGGGGGCCTAGTTCATGAGCAGTTCTTC.